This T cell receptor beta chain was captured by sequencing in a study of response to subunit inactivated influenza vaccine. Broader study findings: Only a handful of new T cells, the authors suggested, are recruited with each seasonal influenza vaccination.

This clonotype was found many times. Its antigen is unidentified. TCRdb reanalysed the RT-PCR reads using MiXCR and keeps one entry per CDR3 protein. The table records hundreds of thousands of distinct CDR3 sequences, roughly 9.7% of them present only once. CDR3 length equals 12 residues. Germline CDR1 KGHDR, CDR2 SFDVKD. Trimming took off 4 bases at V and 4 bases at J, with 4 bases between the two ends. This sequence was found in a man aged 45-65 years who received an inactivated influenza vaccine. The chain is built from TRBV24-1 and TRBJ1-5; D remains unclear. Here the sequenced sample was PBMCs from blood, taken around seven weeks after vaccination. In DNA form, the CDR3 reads TGTGCCACCAGTGACGGAAATCAGCCCCAGCATTTT. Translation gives CATSDGNQPQHF.